The following is a T cell receptor (beta chain) sequence with its context. Germline assignment: CDR1 SEHNR and CDR2 FQNEAQ (reference sequence). With V trimmed by 2 bases and J by 12 bases, 5 bases remained unmatched. This CDR3 region has 13 residues. This record belongs to a study of blood T cell repertoires in COVID-19. This table comes from immunoSEQ multiplex PCR, and its TCRdb copy is limited to in-frame clones, with some not included. The sample contains some 170,000 clones, roughly 88% of which appear only once. The sequence derives from a man aged 45-65 years who had recovered from COVID-19. Sequenced material: PBMCs or T cells enriched from blood (not recorded which). The J gene is TRBJ1-5, the V gene TRBV7-9, with TRBD1 matching 9 bases. The CDR3 sequence is CASSLNDRGVQHF. As DNA, the CDR3 is TGTGCCAGCAGCTTAAACGACAGGGGGGTCCAGCATTTT. Full variable domain (missing parts from reference TRBV7-9 and TRBJ1-5): DTGVSQNPRHKITKRGQNVTFRCDPISEHNRLYWYRQTLGQGPEFLTYFQNEAQLEKSRLLSDRFSAERPKGSFSTLEIQRTEQGDSAMYLCASSLNDRGVQHFGDGTRLSIL.